This T cell receptor (beta chain) was sequenced in a study of blood T cell repertoires in COVID-19. Turning to the study itself: There were acute and convalescent COVID-19 samples, and they came from the United States, Italy and Spain. PBMCs, B-cell-depleted T cells, or T cells were the source of the cDNA or gDNA that made up the material.

The authors' processing: From reference gene primer amplification, estimates of nucleated cell counts were derived. Assay used: immunoSEQ multiplex PCR; TCRdb lists only in-frame clones, some missing. That table is the source of V, J and clone size, and D and trimming were worked out from the DNA. The table lists about 270,000 clones, 82% of them singletons. The CDR3 extends over 12 amino acids. CDR1 and CDR2 from the germline V gene are MNHEY and SVGAGI. Trimming cost V 6 bases and J 3 bases, with 9 bases left between them. The receptor was derived from a woman aged 18 to 35 with acute or convalescent COVID-19. What was sequenced was peripheral blood. The chain joins TRBV6-5 to TRBJ2-7, with D tentatively TRBD1 (6 bases). The CDR3 region has the DNA TGTGCCAGCAGGGGACAATTCTACGAGCAGTACTTC. Translated, it gives CASRGQFYEQYF.